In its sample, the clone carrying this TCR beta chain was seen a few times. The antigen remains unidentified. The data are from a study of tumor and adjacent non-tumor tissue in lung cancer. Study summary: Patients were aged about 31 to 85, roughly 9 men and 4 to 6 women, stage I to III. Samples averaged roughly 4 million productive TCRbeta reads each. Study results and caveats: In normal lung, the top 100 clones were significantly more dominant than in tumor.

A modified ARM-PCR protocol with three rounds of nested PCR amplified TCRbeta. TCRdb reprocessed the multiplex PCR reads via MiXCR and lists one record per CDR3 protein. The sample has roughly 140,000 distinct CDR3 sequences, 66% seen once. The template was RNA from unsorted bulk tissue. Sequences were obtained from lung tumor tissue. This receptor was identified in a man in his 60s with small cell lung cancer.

CDR3 protein: CASSFQVENTQYF. CDR3 bases: TGTGCCAGCAGTTTTCAGGTTGAGAATACGCAGTATTTT. V and J are TRBV28 and TRBJ2-3; D is undetermined. The germline V and J ends were trimmed by 3 bases and 7 bases, with 11 bases remaining between them. The CDR3 totals 13 residues. Germline values: CDR1 MDHEN, CDR2 SYDVKM.